The source of this T cell receptor beta chain is a study of T-cell reconstitution after alpha-beta-depleted transplantation in children. The CDR3 length is 16 residues. Trimming pared 2 bases from V and 4 bases from J, leaving 16 bases between. Germline CDR1 reads LGHNA; CDR2 reads YSLEER. This clonotype was recorded at least ten times. Its specificity is not known. Whole-study findings and limits: Among T cells one year after transplant, newly produced cells accounted for most counts and diversity.

Unique molecular identifiers featured in how the TCRbeta library was prepared. TCRdb passed the PCR reads through MiXCR, listing each CDR3 protein once. The sample consists of about 200,000 distinct CDR3 sequences, about 6% of them appearing once. Here the sequenced sample was PBMCs, taken before TCRalphabeta/CD19-depleted stem cell transplant. The sequence was obtained from a girl less than two years old with combined immunodeficiency, due to receive a stem cell transplant. V is TRBV4-3 and J is TRBJ2-3; D might be TRBD2 (6 bases). The CDR3 sequence: CASSQTTGGSADTQYF. Here the CDR3 DNA reads TGCGCCAGCAGCCAAACCACTGGGGGGTCGGCAGATACGCAGTATTTT.